A single count supports the clone carrying this T cell receptor beta chain. As yet, its antigen is unknown. The data were taken from a study of T cell responses to AZD1222 COVID-19 vaccine. General study results and limits: There were mostly white British donors and more females than males, and clonal diversity was possibly underestimated. A reported finding is that nearly half of spike-specific TCRs target unmutated variant regions.

This CDR3 contains 14 residues. CDR1 is MNHEY, CDR2 SVGEGT, per germline. V dropped 5 bases and J dropped 1; count of bases not matched to a gene: 2. TCRdb's table, derived via immunoSEQ multiplex PCR, lists solely in-frame clones and lacks some. The sample records 190,000 or so clones, about 89% being singletons. The sample in question was peripheral blood, obtained 28 days after the second AZD1222 dose. This receptor was identified in an adult who received the AZD1222 COVID-19 vaccine. The chain joins TRBV6-2 or TRBV6-3 to TRBJ1-1; TRBD1 matches 9 bases. Here the CDR3 DNA reads TGTGCCAGCAGTGACAGGGGGGGGAACACTGAAGCTTTCTTT. It specifies CASSDRGGNTEAFF.